The sequence of this TCR beta chain was determined in a study of blood T cells in healthy people across ages (dated by TCRdb to 2014 to 2015). With respect to the entire study: Template switching captured roughly one uniquely barcoded TCR beta cDNA molecule per two T cells in model experiments. To track age-related changes in TCR beta repertoire diversity, the study relied on deep sequencing normalized with unique cDNA molecular identifiers. To avoid experimental bias, donors of different ages were spread randomly across the sequencing lanes. For two donors (one aged 18 to 30 and one aged 80 or older), the study analyzed two additional independent replicas of 1 million unique cDNA reads from the same blood draw. Donors were grouped into four age groups: young (average 16 years), middle-aged (less than 40), aged (62) and long-lived (around 80). The paper as a whole reports these results and caveats: Compared with the aged group, the long-lived group had more naive CD4+ T cells, fewer expanded clones and increased TCR diversity, suggesting age selection. As age increased, observed TCR beta diversity per million T cells dropped in a roughly linear way, and a significant reduction was already evident by age around 41. A strong correlation was found between observed TCR beta diversity and the percentage of naive T cells measured by flow cytometry. Conclusive comparison of naive and antigen-experienced compartments was prevented by the profiling of bulk unsorted PBMCs. Estimates of total diversity based on one million sequenced T cells were regarded as lower bounds and as underestimates. Because donor CMV infection status was unknown, age-related changes in expanded clonotypes were potentially confounded.

This clonotype has a handful of counts. This receptor's antigen is unknown. No clone much larger than this one lies a single base away; base qualities are absent. Clipping removes 3 bases from V and 0 bases from J, with 4 as the unmatched junction base count. CDR3 length: 14 amino acids, cysteine to phenylalanine. Solely the CDR3 DNA is kept, with 42 bases framed from the first base. CDR1 GTSNPN and CDR2 SVGIG were looked up in the germline V gene (reference sequence). The 35 to 40 donors, aged about 6 to 100 years, were systemically healthy Caucasian individuals from Russia. Each donor gave about 9.7 milliliters of peripheral blood, drawn into EDTA-treated Vacutainer tubes. Ficoll-Paque density-gradient centrifugation was used to isolate PBMCs, with at least 6 million obtained per sample. Total RNA was extracted from PBMCs with Trizol reagent, with at least 5.5 micrograms obtained per sample. For every donor, an aliquot of PBMCs went through flow cytometry to measure the percentages of naive CD45RAhigh/CD27high T cells.

Library prep was done by 5' RACE. Sequencing relied on an Illumina HiSeq 2500. A second PCR of about 6 to 11 cycles was run with a J-beta primer mix and a sample-barcoded 5' primer. Each TCR beta cDNA molecule received a unique molecular identifier from a template-switch 5' adaptor carrying 12 random nucleotides. Each sample yielded at least 2.5 million CDR3-containing paired-end reads. The Mint cDNA synthesis kit, primed by a TRBC-specific oligonucleotide, was used to synthesize first-strand cDNA from all RNA. After uracil-DNA glycosylase treatment, a first 18-cycle PCR used universal primers M1SS and BC2_uni_R on all cDNA. From the authors' description of their analysis: For normalization, 1 million high-quality reads were randomly selected from each sample, with every read carrying a distinct molecular identifier. Reads sharing molecular identifiers were discarded rather than binned into consensus sequences. MiTCR, set to a Q25 quality threshold and the strictest error-elimination algorithm, was used for CDR3 identification, clonotype clustering and error correction. A nonparametric unseen species model with Euler transformation was used to estimate a lower bound on total TCR beta diversity. TCRdb ran its own pipeline on the public reads, namely fastp trimming at Q25 and MiXCR clone calling, and kept in-frame beta chains. Duplicate CDR3 protein sequences are folded into a single record with the most common DNA and genes. In this record, the V and J calls reflect TCRdb's handling and not the investigators' own analysis. For this sample there are roughly 500,000 distinct CDR3 sequences; 25% to 30% appear just once. Roughly 20% of the sample rests with the top ten.

Input material: blood. This sequence was found in a woman between 65 and 79 years old in good health. The chain uses TRBV30 and TRBJ1-2, with 7 bases matching TRBD1. The bases read TGTGCCTGGAGCCGGGACAGCTCTAACTATGGCTACACCTTC. The resulting protein is CAWSRDSSNYGYTF.